The subject of this entry is one T cell receptor (beta chain). The entry originates in a study of blood T cells in healthy people across ages. The overall study: About one barcoded beta molecule per two T cells was captured by template switching.

Using a J-beta primer mix together with a sample-barcoded 5' primer, a second PCR was run for about 6 to 11 cycles. Via MiXCR, TCRdb re-called the 5' RACE reads, giving one row per CDR3 protein. This table has around 1,800,000 distinct CDR3 sequences, 30% to 40% appearing once. The source material was blood. The clonotype was recovered from a human donor in good health.

DNA of the CDR3: TGTGCCAGCAGGTCCTATTTGGATAGCTCCTACGAGCAGTACTTC. Protein sequence: CASRSYLDSSYEQYF. This rearrangement joins TRBV6-6 to TRBJ2-7; D remains unclear. The V end was cut by 6 bases, the J end by 0 bases, with 15 bases between. The CDR3 has 15 amino acids. Looked up from germline, CDR1 is MNHNY and CDR2 is SVGAGI (reference sequence).